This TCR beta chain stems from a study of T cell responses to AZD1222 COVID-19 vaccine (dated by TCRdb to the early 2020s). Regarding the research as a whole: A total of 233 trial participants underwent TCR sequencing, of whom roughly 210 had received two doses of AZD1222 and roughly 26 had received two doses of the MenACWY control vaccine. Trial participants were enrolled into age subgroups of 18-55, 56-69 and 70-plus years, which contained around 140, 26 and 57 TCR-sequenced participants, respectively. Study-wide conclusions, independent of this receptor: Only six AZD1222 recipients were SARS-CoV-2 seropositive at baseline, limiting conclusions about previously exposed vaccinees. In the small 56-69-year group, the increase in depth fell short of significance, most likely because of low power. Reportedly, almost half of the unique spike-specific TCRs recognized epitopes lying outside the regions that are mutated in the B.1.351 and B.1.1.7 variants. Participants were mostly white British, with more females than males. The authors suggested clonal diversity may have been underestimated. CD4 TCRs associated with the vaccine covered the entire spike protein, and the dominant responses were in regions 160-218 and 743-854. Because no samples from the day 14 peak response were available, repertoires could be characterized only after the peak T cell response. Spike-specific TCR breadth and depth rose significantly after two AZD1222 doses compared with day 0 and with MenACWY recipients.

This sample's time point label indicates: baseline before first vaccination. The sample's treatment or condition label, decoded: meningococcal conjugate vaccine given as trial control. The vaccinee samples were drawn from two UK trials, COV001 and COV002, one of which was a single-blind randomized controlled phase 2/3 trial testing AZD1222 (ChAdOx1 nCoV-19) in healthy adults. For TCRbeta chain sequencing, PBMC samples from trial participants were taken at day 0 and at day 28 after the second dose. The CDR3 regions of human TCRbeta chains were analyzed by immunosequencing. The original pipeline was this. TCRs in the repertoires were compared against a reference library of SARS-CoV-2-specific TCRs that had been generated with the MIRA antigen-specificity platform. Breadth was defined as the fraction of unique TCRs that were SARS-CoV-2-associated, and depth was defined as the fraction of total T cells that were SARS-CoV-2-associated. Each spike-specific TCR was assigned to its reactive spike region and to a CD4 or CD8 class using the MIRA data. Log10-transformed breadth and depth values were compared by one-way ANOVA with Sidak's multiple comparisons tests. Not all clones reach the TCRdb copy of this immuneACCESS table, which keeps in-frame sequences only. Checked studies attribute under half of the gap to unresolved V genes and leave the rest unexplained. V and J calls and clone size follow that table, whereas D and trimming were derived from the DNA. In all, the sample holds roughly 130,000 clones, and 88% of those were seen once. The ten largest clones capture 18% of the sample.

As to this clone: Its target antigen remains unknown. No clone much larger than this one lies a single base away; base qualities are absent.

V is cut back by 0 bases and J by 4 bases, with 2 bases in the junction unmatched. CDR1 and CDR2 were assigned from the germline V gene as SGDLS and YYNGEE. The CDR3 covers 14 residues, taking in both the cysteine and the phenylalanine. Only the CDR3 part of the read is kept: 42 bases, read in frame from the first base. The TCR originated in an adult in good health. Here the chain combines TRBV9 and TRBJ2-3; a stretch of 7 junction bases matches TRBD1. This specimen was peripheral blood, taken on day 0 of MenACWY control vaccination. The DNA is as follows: TGTGCCAGCAGCGTAGGACAGGGTCCAGATACGCAGTATTTT. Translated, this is CASSVGQGPDTQYF.